The source of this T cell receptor beta chain is a study of Ad26.COV2.S vaccination and SARS-CoV-2 variants. Study observations and caveats: Those who received vaccine or placebo ended up with similar non-spike TCR breadth. Reported post-vaccination CD8+ and CD4+ T cell responses to spike showed substantial breadth. People who got the vaccine had more spike-specific TCR breadth than people who got placebo.

Sequencing was performed with immunoSEQ multiplex PCR; in TCRdb, only in-frame clones are kept and a portion is missing. The data contain some 370,000 clones, about 80% of them singletons. The treatment denotes: around 19 received Ad26.COV2.S at low or high dose, single or two shots; about 5 received placebo; per-sample allocation not given. The investigators took samples on day 63 after the first vaccine or placebo injection. Concerning this clone: Its antigen remains unknown.

The sequence was obtained from a person aged 18-60 years who received the Ad26.COV2.S COVID-19 vaccine or a placebo. The sample in question was peripheral blood, obtained in a trial of Ad26.COV2.S vaccine versus placebo.

This chain's CDR3 is CASSPGQGGYGYTF. The CDR3 DNA sequence: TGCGCCAGCAGTCCCGGACAGGGAGGCTATGGCTACACCTTC. This chain joins TRBV4-1 and TRBJ1-2, with 8 positions matching TRBD1. V was pared by 6 bases and J by 4 bases, with 7 bases of the junction left unmatched. Germline-derived CDR1 and CDR2 are MGHRA and YSYEKL. The CDR3 contains 14 residues.